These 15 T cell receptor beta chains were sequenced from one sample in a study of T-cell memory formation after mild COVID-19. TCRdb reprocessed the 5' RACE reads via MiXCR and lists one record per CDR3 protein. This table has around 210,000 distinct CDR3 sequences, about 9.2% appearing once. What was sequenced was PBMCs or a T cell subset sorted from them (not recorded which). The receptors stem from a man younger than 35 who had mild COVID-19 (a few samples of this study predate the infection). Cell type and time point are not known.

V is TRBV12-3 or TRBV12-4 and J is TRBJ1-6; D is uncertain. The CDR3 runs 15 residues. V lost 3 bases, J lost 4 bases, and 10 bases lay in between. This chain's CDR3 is CASSFSQSYNSPLHF. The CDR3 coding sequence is TGTGCCAGCAGTTTCTCACAGTCTTATAATTCACCCCTCCACTTT.

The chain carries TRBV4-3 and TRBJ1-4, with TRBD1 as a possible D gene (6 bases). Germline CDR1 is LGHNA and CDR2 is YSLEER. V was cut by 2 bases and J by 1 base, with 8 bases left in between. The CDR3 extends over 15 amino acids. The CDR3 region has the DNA TGCGCCAGCAGCCAACGGGGGCTAACTAATGAAAAACTGTTTTTT. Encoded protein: CASSQRGLTNEKLFF.

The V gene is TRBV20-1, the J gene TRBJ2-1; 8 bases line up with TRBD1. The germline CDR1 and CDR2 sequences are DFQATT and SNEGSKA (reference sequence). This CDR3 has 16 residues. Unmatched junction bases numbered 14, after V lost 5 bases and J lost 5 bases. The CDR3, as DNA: TGCAGTGCTCCTCGTGGGGGGACAGGAGGAAACAATGAGCAGTTCTTC. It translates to CSAPRGGTGGNNEQFF.

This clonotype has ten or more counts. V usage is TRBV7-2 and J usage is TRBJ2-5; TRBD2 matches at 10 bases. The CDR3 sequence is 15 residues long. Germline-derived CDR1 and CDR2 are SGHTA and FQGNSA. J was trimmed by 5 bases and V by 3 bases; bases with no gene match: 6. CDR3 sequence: CASSFTSGGAETQYF. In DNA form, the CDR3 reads TGTGCCAGCAGCTTCACGAGCGGGGGGGCGGAGACCCAGTACTTC.

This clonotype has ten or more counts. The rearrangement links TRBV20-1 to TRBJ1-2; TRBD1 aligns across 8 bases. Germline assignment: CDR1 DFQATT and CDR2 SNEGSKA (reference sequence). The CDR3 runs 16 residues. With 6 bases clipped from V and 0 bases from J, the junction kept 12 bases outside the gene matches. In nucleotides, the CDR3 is TGCAGTGCCCGTCCCGGGACAGGCCCAGCTAACTATGGCTACACCTTC. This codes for CSARPGTGPANYGYTF.

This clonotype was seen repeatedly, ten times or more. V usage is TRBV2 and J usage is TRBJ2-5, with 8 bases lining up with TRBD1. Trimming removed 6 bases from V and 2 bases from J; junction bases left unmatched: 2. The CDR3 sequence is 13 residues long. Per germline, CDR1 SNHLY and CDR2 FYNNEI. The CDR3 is CASSWTGQETQYF. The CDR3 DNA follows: TGTGCCAGCAGCTGGACAGGGCAAGAGACCCAGTACTTC.

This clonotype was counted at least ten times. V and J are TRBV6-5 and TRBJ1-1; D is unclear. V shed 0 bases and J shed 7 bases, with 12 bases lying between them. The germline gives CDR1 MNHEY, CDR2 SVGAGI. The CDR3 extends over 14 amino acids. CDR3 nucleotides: TGTGCCAGCAGTTACTCAGATAGCAGAAGTGAAGCTTTCTTT. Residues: CASSYSDSRSEAFF.

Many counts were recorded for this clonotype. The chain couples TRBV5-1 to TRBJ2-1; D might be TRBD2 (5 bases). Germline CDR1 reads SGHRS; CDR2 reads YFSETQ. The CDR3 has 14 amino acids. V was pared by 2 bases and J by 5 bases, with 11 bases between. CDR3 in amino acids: CASSFGLDDNEQFF. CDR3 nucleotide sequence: TGCGCCAGCAGCTTTGGACTGGACGACAATGAGCAGTTCTTC.

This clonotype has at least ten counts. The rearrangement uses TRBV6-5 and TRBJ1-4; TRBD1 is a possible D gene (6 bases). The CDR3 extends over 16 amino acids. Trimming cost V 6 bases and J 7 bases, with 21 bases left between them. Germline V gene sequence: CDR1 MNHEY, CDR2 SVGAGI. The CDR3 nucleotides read TGTGCCAGCAGCCGCGACAGGCCCAGACTCGGTGAAAAACTGTTTTTT. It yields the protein CASSRDRPRLGEKLFF.

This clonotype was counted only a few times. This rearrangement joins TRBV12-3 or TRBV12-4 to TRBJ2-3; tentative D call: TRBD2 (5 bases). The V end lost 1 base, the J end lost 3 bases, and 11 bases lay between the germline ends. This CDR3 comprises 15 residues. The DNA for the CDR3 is TGTGCCAGCAGTTTAGGAGGGTGGGAGACAGATACGCAGTATTTT. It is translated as CASSLGGWETDTQYF.

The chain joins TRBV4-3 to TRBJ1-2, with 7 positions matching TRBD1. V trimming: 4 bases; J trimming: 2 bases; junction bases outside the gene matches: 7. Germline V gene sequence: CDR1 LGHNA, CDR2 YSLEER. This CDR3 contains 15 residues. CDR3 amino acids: CASSLRQGVNYGYTF. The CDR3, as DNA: TGCGCCAGCAGCCTGCGACAGGGCGTAAACTATGGCTACACCTTC.

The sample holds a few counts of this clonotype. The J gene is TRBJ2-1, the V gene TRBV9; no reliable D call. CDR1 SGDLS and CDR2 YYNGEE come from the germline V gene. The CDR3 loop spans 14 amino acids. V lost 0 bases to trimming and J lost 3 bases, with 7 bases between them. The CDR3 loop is CASSVVLVYNEQFF. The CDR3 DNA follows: TGTGCCAGCAGCGTAGTTTTGGTCTACAATGAGCAGTTCTTC.

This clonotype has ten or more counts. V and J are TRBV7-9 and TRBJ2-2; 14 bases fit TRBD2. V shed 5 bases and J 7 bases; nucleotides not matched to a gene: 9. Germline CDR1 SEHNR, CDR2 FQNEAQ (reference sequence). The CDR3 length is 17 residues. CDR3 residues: CASSPGLAGGLDGELFF. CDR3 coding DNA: TGTGCCAGCAGCCCCGGACTAGCGGGGGGATTGGACGGGGAGCTGTTTTTT.

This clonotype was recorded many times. The CDR3 protein is CSVDGNTEAFF. CDR3 DNA sequence: TGCAGCGTTGATGGGAACACTGAAGCTTTCTTT. The chain has TRBV29-1 and TRBJ1-1; D ambiguous. Trimming cost V 3 bases and J 1 base, with 3 bases left between them. The CDR3 sequence is 11 residues long. In germline, CDR1 is SQVTM, CDR2 ANQGSEA.

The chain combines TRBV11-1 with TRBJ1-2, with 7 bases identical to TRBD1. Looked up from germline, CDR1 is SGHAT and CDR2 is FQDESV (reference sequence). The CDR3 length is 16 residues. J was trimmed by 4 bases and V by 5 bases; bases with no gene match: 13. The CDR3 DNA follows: TGTGCCAGCAGCCCAGGGGGATCGAAGCAGCCCTATGGCTACACCTTC. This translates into CASSPGGSKQPYGYTF.